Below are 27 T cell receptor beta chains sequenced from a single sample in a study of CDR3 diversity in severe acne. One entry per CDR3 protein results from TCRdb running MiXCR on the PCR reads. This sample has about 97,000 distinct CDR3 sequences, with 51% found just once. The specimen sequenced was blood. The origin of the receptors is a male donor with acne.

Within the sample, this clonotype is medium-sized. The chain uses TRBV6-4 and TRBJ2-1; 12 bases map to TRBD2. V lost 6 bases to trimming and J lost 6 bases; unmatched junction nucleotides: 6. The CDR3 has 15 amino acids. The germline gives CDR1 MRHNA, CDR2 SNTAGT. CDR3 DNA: TGTGCCAGCAGCCGACTAGCGGGAGAACGCAATGAGCAGTTCTTC. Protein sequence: CASSRLAGERNEQFF.

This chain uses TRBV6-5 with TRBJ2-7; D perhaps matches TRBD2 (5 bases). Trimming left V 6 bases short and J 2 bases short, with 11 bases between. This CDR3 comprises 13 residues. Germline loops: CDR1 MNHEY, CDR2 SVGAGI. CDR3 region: CASRSRETYEQYF. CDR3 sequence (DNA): TGTGCCAGCAGGTCGAGGGAGACCTACGAGCAGTACTTC.

CDR3 loop: CASSNSRVSNQPQHF. CDR3 nucleotide sequence: TGTGCCAGCAGTAATAGCAGGGTGAGCAATCAGCCCCAGCATTTT. The rearrangement uses TRBV12-3 or TRBV12-4 and TRBJ1-5; possibly TRBD1 for D (5 bases). The V gene lost 5 bases and the J gene lost 1 base, with 12 bases spanning the gap. The CDR3 consists of 15 residues.

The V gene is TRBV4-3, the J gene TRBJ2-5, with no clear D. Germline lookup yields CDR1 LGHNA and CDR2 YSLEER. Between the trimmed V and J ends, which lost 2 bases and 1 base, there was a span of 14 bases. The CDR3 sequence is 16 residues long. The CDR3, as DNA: TGCGCCAGCAGCCAAACCACCGGCAGGCGCCAAGAGACCCAGTACTTC. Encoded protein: CASSQTTGRRQETQYF.

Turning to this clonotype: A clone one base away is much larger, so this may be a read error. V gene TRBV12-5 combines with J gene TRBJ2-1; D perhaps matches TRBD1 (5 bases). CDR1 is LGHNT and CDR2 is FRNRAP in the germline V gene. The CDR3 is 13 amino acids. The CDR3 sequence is CASGLTEKAEQLF. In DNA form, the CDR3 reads TGTGCTAGTGGTCTGACAGAAAAGGCTGAGCAGCTCTTC.

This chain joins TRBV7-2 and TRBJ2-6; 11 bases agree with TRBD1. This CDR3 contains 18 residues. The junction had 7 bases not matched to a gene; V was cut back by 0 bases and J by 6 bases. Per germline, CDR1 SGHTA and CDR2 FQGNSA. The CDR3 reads CASSLAGQGVPVANVLTF. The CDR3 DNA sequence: TGTGCCAGCAGCTTAGCGGGACAGGGGGTTCCGGTGGCCAACGTCCTGACTTTC.

CDR3: CASSTRVAGDQPDTQYF. In nucleotides, the CDR3 is TGTGCCAGCAGTACTCGTGTAGCGGGAGACCAGCCAGATACGCAGTATTTT. The chain is built from TRBV28 and TRBJ2-3; TRBD2 matches 9 bases. This CDR3 region has 17 residues. V lost 5 bases and J lost 4; bases outside the gene matches: 13. CDR1 is MDHEN, CDR2 SYDVKM, per germline.

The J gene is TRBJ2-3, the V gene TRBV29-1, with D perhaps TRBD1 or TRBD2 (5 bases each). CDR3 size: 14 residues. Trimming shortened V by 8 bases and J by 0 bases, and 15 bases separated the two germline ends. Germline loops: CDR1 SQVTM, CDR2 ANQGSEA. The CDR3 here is CSIAQGTSTDTQYF. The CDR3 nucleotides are TGCAGCATAGCGCAGGGAACTAGCACAGATACGCAGTATTTT.

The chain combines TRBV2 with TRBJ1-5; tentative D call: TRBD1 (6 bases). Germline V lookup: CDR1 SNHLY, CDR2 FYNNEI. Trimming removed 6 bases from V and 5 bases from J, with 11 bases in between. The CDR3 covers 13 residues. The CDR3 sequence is CASSWGGHQPQHF. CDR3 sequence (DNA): TGTGCCAGCAGCTGGGGGGGCCATCAGCCCCAGCATTTT.

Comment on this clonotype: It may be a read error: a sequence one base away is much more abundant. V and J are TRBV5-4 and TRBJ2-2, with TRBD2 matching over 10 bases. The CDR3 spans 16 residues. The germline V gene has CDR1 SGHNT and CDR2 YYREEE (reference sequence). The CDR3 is CASKFGASGSSGKLFF. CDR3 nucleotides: TGTGCCAGCAAATTCGGGGCTAGCGGGAGTTCCGGGAAGCTGTTTTTT.

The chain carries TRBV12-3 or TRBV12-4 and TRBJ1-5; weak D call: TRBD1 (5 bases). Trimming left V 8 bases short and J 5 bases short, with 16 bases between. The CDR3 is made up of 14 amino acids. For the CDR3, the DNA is TGTGCCAGCGCAAGAGGGCAGGGAGATCAGCCCCAGCATTTT. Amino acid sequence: CASARGQGDQPQHF.

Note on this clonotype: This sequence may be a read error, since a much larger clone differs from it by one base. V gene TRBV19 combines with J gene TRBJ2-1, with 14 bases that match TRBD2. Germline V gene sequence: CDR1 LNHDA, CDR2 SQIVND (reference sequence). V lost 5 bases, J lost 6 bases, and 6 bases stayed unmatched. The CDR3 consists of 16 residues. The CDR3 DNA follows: TGTGCCAGTAGTTTCCTGACTAGCGGGAGGGCCAATGAGCAGTTCTTC. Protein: CASSFLTSGRANEQFF.

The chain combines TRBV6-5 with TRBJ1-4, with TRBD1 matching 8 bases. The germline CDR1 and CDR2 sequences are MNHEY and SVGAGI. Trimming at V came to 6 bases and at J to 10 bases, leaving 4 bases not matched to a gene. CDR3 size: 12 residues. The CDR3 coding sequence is TGTGCCAGCAGCCAACAGGGGGGAAAACTGTTTTTT. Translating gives CASSQQGGKLFF.

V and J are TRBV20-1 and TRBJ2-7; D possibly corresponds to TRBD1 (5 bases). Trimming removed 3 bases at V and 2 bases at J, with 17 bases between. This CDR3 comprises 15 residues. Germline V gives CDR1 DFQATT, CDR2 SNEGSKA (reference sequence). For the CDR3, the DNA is TGCAGTGCTAGGGATAGGGTGGGGCATACCTACGAGCAGTACGTC. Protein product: CSARDRVGHTYEQYV.

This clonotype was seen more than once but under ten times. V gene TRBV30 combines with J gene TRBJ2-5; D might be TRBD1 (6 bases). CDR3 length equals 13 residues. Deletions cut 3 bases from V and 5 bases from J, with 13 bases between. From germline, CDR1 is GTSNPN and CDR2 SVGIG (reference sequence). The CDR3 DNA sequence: TGTGCCTGGAGGCCGACAGGTTGGGAGACCCAGTACTTC. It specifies CAWRPTGWETQYF.

As DNA, the CDR3 is TGCAGCGCTCCTGGGACCCTCGAAGGGGAGACCCAGTACTTC. Protein product: CSAPGTLEGETQYF. The V gene is TRBV29-1, the J gene TRBJ2-5; D could derive from TRBD1 or TRBD2 (5 bases each). Germline-derived CDR1 and CDR2 are SQVTM and ANQGSEA. The CDR3 length is 14 residues. Trimming removed 7 bases from V and 5 bases from J, with 20 bases in between.

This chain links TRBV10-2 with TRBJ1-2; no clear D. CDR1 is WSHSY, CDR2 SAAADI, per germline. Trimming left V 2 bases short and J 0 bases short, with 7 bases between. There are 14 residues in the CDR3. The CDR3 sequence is CASSEEGSNYGYTF. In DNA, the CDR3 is TGCGCCAGCAGTGAGGAGGGTTCTAACTATGGCTACACCTTC.

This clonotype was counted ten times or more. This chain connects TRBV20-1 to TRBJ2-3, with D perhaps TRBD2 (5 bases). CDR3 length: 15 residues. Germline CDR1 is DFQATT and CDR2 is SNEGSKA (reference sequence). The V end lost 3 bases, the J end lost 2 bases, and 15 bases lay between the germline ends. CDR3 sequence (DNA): TGCAGTGCTAGGAGTTTAGAGGGCTACACAGATACGCAGTATTTT. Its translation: CSARSLEGYTDTQYF.

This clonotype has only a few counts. The CDR3 is CASSLVAGAPSETQYF. The CDR3 region has the DNA TGTGCCAGCAGCTTGGTTGCGGGAGCACCTTCGGAGACCCAGTACTTC. The chain recombines TRBV7-2 with TRBJ2-5; TRBD2 matches 7 bases. CDR3 size: 16 residues. The junction had 12 bases not matched to a gene; V was cut back by 3 bases and J by 5 bases. From germline, CDR1 is SGHTA and CDR2 FQGNSA.

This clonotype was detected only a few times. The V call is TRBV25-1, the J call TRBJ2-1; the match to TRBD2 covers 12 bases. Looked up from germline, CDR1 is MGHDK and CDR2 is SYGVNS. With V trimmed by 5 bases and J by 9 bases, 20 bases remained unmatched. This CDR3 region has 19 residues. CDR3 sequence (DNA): TGTGCCAGCAGTTACCAGGCACCGGGGCTAGCGGGAGGGCCCGGTGAGCAGTTCTTC. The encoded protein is CASSYQAPGLAGGPGEQFF. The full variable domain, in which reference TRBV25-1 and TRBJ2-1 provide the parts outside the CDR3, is EADIYQTPRYLVIGTGKKITLECSQTMGHDKMYWYQQDPGMELHLIHYSYGVNSTEKGDLSSESTVSRIRTEHFPLTLESARPSHTSQYLCASSYQAPGLAGGPGEQFFGPGTRLTVL.

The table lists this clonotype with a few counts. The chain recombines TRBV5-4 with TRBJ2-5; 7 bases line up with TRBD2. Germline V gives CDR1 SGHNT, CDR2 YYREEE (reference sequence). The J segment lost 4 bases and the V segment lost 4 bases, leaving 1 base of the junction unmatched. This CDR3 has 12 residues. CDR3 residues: CASSGEGETQYF. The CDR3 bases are TGTGCCAGCAGCGGGGAGGGAGAGACCCAGTACTTC.

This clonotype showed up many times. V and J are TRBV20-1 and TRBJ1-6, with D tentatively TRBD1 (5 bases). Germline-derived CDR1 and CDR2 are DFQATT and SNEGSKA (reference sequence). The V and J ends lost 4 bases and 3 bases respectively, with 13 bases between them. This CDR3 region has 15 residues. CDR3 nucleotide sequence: TGCAGTGCTAACCTGGGGGGAAGCTATAATTCACCCCTCCACTTT. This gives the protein CSANLGGSYNSPLHF.

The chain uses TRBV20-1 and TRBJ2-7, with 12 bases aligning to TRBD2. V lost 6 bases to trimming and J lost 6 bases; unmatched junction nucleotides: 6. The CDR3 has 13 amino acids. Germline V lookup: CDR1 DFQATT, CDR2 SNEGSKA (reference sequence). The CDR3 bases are TGCAGTGCCCCTAGCGGGAGGGCCGTCGAGCAGTACTTC. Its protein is CSAPSGRAVEQYF.

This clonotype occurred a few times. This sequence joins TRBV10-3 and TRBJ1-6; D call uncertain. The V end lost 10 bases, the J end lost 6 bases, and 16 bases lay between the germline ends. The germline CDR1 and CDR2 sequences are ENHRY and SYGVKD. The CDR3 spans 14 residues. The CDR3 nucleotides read TGTGCCAGCAAGTTACAAGCTCCTAATTCACCCCTCCACTTT. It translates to CASKLQAPNSPLHF.

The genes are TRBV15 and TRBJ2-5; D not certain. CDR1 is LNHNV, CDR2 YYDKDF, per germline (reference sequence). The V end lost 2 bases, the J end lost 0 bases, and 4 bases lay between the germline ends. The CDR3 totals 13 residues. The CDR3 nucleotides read TGTGCCACCAGCAGATTTTACCAAGAGACCCAGTACTTC. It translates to CATSRFYQETQYF. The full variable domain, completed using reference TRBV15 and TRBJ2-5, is DAMVIQNPRYQVTQFGKPVTLSCSQTLNHNVMYWYQQKSSQAPKLLFHYYDKDFNNEADTPDNFQSRRPNTSFCFLDIRSPGLGDTAMYLCATSRFYQETQYFGPGTRLLVL.

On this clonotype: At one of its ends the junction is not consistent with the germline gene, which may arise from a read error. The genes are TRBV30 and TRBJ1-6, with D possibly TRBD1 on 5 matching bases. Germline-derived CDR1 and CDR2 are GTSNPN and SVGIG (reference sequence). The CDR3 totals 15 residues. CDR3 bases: TGTGTCTGGAAGTCGGGGGGAAGGATTAATTCACCCCTCCACTTT. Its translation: CVWKSGGRINSPLHF.

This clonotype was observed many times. Here the CDR3 reads CSARALAGTQSQETQYF. DNA for the CDR3: TGCAGTGCTAGAGCCCTAGCCGGGACTCAATCCCAAGAGACCCAGTACTTC. The chain recombines TRBV20-1 with TRBJ2-5, with D possibly TRBD2 on 6 matching bases. With 1 base removed from V and 1 base from J, the gap between germline ends came to 19 bases. The CDR3 contains 17 residues. Germline V gives CDR1 DFQATT, CDR2 SNEGSKA (reference sequence).